A single sample gave rise to the 18 T cell receptor beta chains below, sequenced in a study of CD4 T cells in relation to SARS-CoV-2 and coronaviruses. The antigens these receptors bind are not known. Sequencing used immunoSEQ multiplex PCR; TCRdb keeps in-frame clones, though not all of them. Among tens of thousands of clones listed, around 67% were seen once. Before the COVID-19 pandemic, during about 2011-2019, CD4+ T cells were taken from unexposed donors. Isolation of CD4+ T cells took place after approximately 10 days in culture. Source material: CD4+ T cells from PBMCs, cultured in vitro. The receptors derive from a human donor in good health.

This chain uses TRBV7-3 with TRBJ2-2; the match to TRBD1 covers 9 bases. CDR3 size: 17 residues. J was trimmed by 2 bases and V by 0 bases; bases with no gene match: 4. Germline CDR1 and CDR2: SGHTA and FQGTGA. CDR3 sequence reads: CASSLTPGQGNTGELFF. CDR3 DNA sequence: TGTGCCAGCAGCTTAACCCCGGGACAGGGAAACACCGGGGAGCTGTTTTTT.

The V and J genes are TRBV19 and TRBJ1-6; TRBD1 might be the D (5 bases). Germline V lookup: CDR1 LNHDA, CDR2 SQIVND (reference sequence). Trimming pared 8 bases from V and 7 bases from J, leaving 15 bases between. This CDR3 is built from 14 residues. The CDR3 region has the DNA TGTGCCAGTCAGTCGGGGGGAAGGAATTCACCCCTCCACTTT. Translation gives CASQSGGRNSPLHF. Full variable domain (rest looked up from reference TRBV19 and TRBJ1-6): DGGITQSPKYLFRKEGQNVTLSCEQNLNHDAMYWYRQDPGQGLRLIYYSQIVNDFQKGDIAEGYSVSREKKESFPLTVTSAQKNPTAFYLCASQSGGRNSPLHFGNGTRLTVT.

This chain uses TRBV4-1 with TRBJ1-2; D gene uncertain. The ends were cut back, 0 bases at V and 0 bases at J, with 14 bases in the middle. The CDR3 has 17 residues. Per germline, CDR1 MGHRA and CDR2 YSYEKL. The CDR3 is CASSQDSRDPTNYGYTF. CDR3 DNA: TGCGCCAGCAGCCAAGATTCGCGGGATCCGACTAACTATGGCTACACCTTC.

This chain connects TRBV18 to TRBJ2-6; D possibly corresponds to TRBD1 (5 bases). With 5 bases removed from V and 5 bases from J, the gap between germline ends came to 22 bases. Germline assignment: CDR1 KGHSH and CDR2 LQKENI. The CDR3 runs to 18 residues. The CDR3 coding sequence is TGTGCCAGCTCAGTAGGAAAGGACATTTACAGTCGGGCCAACGTCCTGACTTTC. It is translated as CASSVGKDIYSRANVLTF.

J is TRBJ2-7 and V is TRBV19; possibly TRBD2 for D (5 bases). Per germline, CDR1 LNHDA and CDR2 SQIVND (reference sequence). Trimming cost V 5 bases and J 4 bases, with 12 bases left between them. The CDR3 runs to 13 residues. The CDR3 bases are TGTGCCAGTAGTGACGCCGGAGGATACGAGCAGTACTTC. The encoded protein is CASSDAGGYEQYF. The full variable domain, rest sourced from reference TRBV19 and TRBJ2-7, is DGGITQSPKYLFRKEGQNVTLSCEQNLNHDAMYWYRQDPGQGLRLIYYSQIVNDFQKGDIAEGYSVSREKKESFPLTVTSAQKNPTAFYLCASSDAGGYEQYFGPGTRLTVT.

The chain is built from TRBV6-5 and TRBJ2-1; D may be TRBD1 (5 bases). In germline, CDR1 is MNHEY, CDR2 SVGAGI. CDR3 length: 11 amino acids. V lost 8 bases to trimming and J lost 13 bases, with 15 bases between them. The CDR3, as DNA: TGTGCCAGCGGCCCCCGGACAACCCAGTTCTTC. Its protein is CASGPRTTQFF.

The V call is TRBV5-1, the J call TRBJ1-2; TRBD1 matches at 8 bases. CDR3 size: 16 residues. CDR1 and CDR2 from the germline V gene are SGHRS and YFSETQ. The ends lost 0 bases at V and 0 bases at J; junction bases unmatched: 4. CDR3 residues: CASSLAGTGSNYGYTF. The CDR3 DNA sequence: TGCGCCAGCAGCTTGGCCGGGACAGGATCTAACTATGGCTACACCTTC. The whole variable domain, remainder taken from reference TRBV5-1 and TRBJ1-2, is KAGVTQTPRYLIKTRGQQVTLSCSPISGHRSVSWYQQTPGQGLQFLFEYFSETQRNKGNFPGRFSGRQFSNSRSEMNVSTLELGDSALYLCASSLAGTGSNYGYTFGSGTRLTVV.

The chain uses TRBV4-1 and TRBJ2-7; 14 nucleotides align to TRBD2. The trim removed 3 bases at V and 4 bases at J, leaving 8 bases unmatched. The CDR3 is 17 amino acids. From germline, CDR1 is MGHRA and CDR2 YSYEKL. CDR3 nucleotides: TGCGCCAGCAGCCACGCTGATGGACTAGCGGGAGGTTACGAGCAGTACTTC. Its translation is CASSHADGLAGGYEQYF.

This clone was observed a handful of times. The V call is TRBV19, the J call TRBJ2-3, with unresolved D. Germline V gene lookup returns CDR1 LNHDA and CDR2 SQIVND (reference sequence). The CDR3 is 10 amino acids. Trimming took 9 bases from V and 9 from J, leaving 10 bases between them. CDR3 residues: CASGSATQYF. In DNA, the CDR3 is TGTGCCAGCGGCTCCGCGACGCAGTATTTT. Based on the CDR3 plus reference TRBV19 and TRBJ2-3, the full variable domain is DGGITQSPKYLFRKEGQNVTLSCEQNLNHDAMYWYRQDPGQGLRLIYYSQIVNDFQKGDIAEGYSVSREKKESFPLTVTSAQKNPTAFYLCASGSATQYFGPGTRLTVL.

This clone has a single count. The CDR3 is CASSYLADNEQFF. The CDR3, as DNA: TGTGCCAGCAGTTACTTAGCTGACAATGAGCAGTTCTTC. The chain couples TRBV6-5 to TRBJ2-1; D ambiguous. V gave up 1 base and J gave up 5 bases, with 6 bases separating them. From germline, CDR1 is MNHEY and CDR2 SVGAGI. The CDR3 runs 13 residues.

This clone was seen more than once but under ten times. The chain links TRBV5-4 to TRBJ1-3; unclear D gene. The V end was cut by 3 bases, the J end by 0 bases, with 7 bases between. The germline V gene encodes CDR1 SGHNT and CDR2 YYREEE (reference sequence). The CDR3 consists of 14 residues. The CDR3 nucleotides read TGTGCCAGCAGCTCCCCCCGCTCTGGAAACACCATATATTTT. Its translation is CASSSPRSGNTIYF.

The rearrangement links TRBV10-1 to TRBJ2-7, with TRBD2 matching 8 bases. The germline V gene has CDR1 WNHNN and CDR2 SYGVQD (reference sequence). With 4 bases clipped from V and 4 bases from J, the junction kept 9 bases outside the gene matches. This CDR3 is 15 amino acids long. The CDR3 reads CASSVSSGSTYEQYF. The DNA for the CDR3 is TGCGCCAGCAGTGTATCCAGCGGGAGTACATACGAGCAGTACTTC.

This rearrangement joins TRBV7-9 to TRBJ1-2; tentative D call: TRBD1 (5 bases). Deletions cut 6 bases from V and 1 base from J, with 12 bases between. The CDR3 length is 14 residues. From germline, CDR1 is SEHNR and CDR2 FQNEAQ (reference sequence). The CDR3, as DNA: TGTGCCAGCAGTGCAGACAGCATTAACTATGGCTACACCTTC. Translation gives CASSADSINYGYTF.

This clone is a singleton in its sample. This chain uses TRBV10-2 with TRBJ2-1; no firm D call. V was pared by 6 bases and J by 9 bases, with 9 bases between. The CDR3 is 11 amino acids. Germline V gene sequence: CDR1 WSHSY, CDR2 SAAADI. CDR3 in amino acids: CASSLSIEQFF. CDR3 nucleotides: TGCGCCAGCAGCCTCAGCATTGAGCAGTTCTTC.

The V call is TRBV3-1 (or the pseudogene TRBV3-2), the J call TRBJ2-7; a weak D match, TRBD1 (7 bases). The CDR3 spans 16 residues. In germline, CDR1 is LGHDT, CDR2 YNNKEL (reference sequence). V was shortened by 1 base and J by 7 bases, with 20 bases between the two germline ends. CDR3 DNA sequence: TGTGCCAGCAGCCAAGCTGCGTGGCAGGGGGGTATTGAGCAGTACTTC. This gives the protein CASSQAAWQGGIEQYF.

The V call is TRBV20-1, the J call TRBJ1-1, with no clear D. The CDR3 sequence is 12 residues long. Trimming took 3 bases from V and 0 from J, leaving 5 bases between them. Germline V gene lookup returns CDR1 DFQATT and CDR2 SNEGSKA (reference sequence). The CDR3: CSASRVNTEAFF. The CDR3 DNA reads TGCAGTGCTAGTCGGGTGAACACTGAAGCTTTCTTT.

This clone was picked up a small number of times. V gene TRBV12-3 or TRBV12-4 combines with J gene TRBJ1-6; D is uncertain. Trimming left V 5 bases short and J 11 bases short, with 10 bases between. CDR3 length equals 12 residues. The CDR3 protein is CASSPSGTPLHF. DNA for the CDR3: TGTGCCAGCAGTCCGTCCGGGACACCCCTCCACTTT.

This clone showed up just a few times. The chain employs TRBV27 and TRBJ2-7; D perhaps matches TRBD1 (6 bases). The V gene's germline CDR1 is MNHEY and CDR2 SMNVEV (reference sequence). The CDR3 covers 15 residues. V lost 0 bases to trimming and J lost 1 base, with 10 bases between them. The CDR3 region is CASSLSTGQSYEQYF. DNA for the CDR3: TGTGCCAGCAGTTTATCGACCGGACAGTCCTACGAGCAGTACTTC.